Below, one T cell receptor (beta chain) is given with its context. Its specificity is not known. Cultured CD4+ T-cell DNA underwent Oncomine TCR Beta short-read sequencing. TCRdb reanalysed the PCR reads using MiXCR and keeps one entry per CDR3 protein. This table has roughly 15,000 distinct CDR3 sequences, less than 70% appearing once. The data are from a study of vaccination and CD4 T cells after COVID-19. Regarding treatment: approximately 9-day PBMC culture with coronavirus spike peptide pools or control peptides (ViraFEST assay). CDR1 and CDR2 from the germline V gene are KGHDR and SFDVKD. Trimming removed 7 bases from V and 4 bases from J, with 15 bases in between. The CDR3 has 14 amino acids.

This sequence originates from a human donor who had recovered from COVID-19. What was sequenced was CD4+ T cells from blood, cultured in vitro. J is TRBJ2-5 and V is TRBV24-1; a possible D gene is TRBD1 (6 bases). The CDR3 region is CATSEGQRVETQYF. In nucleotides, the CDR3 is TGTGCCACCAGCGAAGGACAGAGGGTAGAGACCCAGTACTTC.